This T cell receptor beta chain was profiled in a study of shared clonotypes between healthy human individuals. Points from the study as a whole: Shared clonotypes across all four donors exceeded non-shared ones in generation probability.

Genomic DNA of every subset was divided equally among multiple immunoSEQ plates. Libraries were prepared by immunoSEQ multiplex PCR; TCRdb keeps only in-frame clonotypes and omits some of them. The data show over a million clones, with about four fifths seen just once and approximately 0.5% held by the top ten. Note on this clone: The target antigen is unknown.

The CDR3 is 13 amino acids. The germline gives CDR1 GTSNPN, CDR2 SVGIG (reference sequence). V was pared by 2 bases and J by 4 bases, with 2 bases of the junction left unmatched. This sequence originates from a man younger than 30 in good health. Some clones in this sample may be carry-over from other donors' samples. The sequenced sample consisted of memory CD4+ T cells from PBMCs. Subset of the sample: CD45RA-negative fraction. The V call is TRBV30, the J call TRBJ1-5, with 7 bases identical to TRBD1. DNA for the CDR3: TGTGCCTGGAGTACACAGGGGAATCAGCCCCAGCATTTT. Its translation is CAWSTQGNQPQHF.